The present T cell receptor beta chain was sequenced within a study of T-cell memory formation after mild COVID-19. Regarding the study as a whole: Later expanders leaned toward CD4+, whereas clones contracting from day 15 to 85 were balanced CD4/CD8. Some clones that responded turned up in pre-infection memory, which suggests that cross-reactive memory joined in.

As for this clonotype: As yet, its antigen is unknown.

It was 5'RACE with constant-segment primers that produced the TCR alpha and TCR beta cDNA libraries, which carried sample barcodes and UMIs. TCRdb called the 5' RACE reads again in MiXCR, with one record for every CDR3 protein. The sample consists of almost 550,000 distinct CDR3 sequences, around 21% of them appearing once. The CDR3 runs to 15 residues. The receptor comes from an adult woman who had mild COVID-19 (a few samples of this study predate the infection). Cell type and time point are not known. Sequencing used PBMCs or a T cell subset sorted from them (not recorded which). V is TRBV21-1 and J is TRBJ2-2. TRBV21-1 is shown as a pseudogene. The CDR3 protein is CASSIRGEHTGDLFF. The CDR3, as DNA: TGTGCCAGCAGCATTCGCGGCGAACACACCGGGGATCTGTTTTTT.